This TCR beta chain was sequenced in a study of post-analysis software for immune sequencing data. Looking at the study overall: Courses of disease covered relapsing-remitting, secondary progressive and progressive-relapsing multiple sclerosis.

Included in the TCR beta cDNA libraries were unique molecular identifiers. TCRdb re-called the PCR reads through MiXCR, storing one row per CDR3 protein. Here the sample spans approximately 730,000 distinct CDR3 sequences, more than 45% being singletons. This clonotype was seen only a few times. No antigen is known for it. The study's findings and limits: Controls had lower frequencies than patients of about 5 TRBV segments, which included TRBV5-6, TRBV5-1 and TRBV20-1.

Trimming cost V 10 bases and J 0 bases, with 11 bases left between them. CDR1 and CDR2 (germline): MNHNS, SASEGT. The CDR3 runs to 13 residues. The specimen sequenced was blood. The chain combines TRBV6-1 with TRBJ2-3; D is perhaps TRBD1 (6 bases). The TCR comes from a girl aged 5 to 17 with multiple sclerosis. The CDR3 protein is CATSQGSTDTQYF. DNA for the CDR3: TGTGCCACCTCACAGGGTAGCACAGATACGCAGTATTTT.